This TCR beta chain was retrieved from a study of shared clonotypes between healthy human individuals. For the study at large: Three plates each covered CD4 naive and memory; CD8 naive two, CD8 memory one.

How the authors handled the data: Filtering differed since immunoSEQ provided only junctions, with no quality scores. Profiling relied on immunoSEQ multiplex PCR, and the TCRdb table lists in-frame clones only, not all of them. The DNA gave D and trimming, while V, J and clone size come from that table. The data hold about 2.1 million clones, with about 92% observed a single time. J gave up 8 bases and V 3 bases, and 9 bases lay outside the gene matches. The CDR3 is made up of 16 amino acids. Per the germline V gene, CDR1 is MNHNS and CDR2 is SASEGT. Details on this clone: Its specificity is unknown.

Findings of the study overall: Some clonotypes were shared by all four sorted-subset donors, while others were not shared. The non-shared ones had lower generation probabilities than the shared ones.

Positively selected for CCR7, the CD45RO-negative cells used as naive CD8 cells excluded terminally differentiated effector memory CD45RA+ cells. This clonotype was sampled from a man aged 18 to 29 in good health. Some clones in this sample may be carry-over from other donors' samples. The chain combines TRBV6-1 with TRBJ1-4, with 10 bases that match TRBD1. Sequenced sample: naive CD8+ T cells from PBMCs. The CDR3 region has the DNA TGTGCCAGCAGTGATTACCGGGACAGGGGTTTGGAAAAACTGTTTTTT. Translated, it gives CASSDYRDRGLEKLFF.